This T cell receptor (beta chain) appears in the sequencing data of a study of T-cell reconstitution after alpha-beta-depleted transplantation in children. Comments on this clonotype: Its cognate antigen is unknown.

Overall study findings and caveats: There were reportedly several hundred expanded graft clones from which alpha-beta T cells came about two months after transplant. Newly produced T cells mostly provided counts and TCRbeta diversity after one year, as hyperexpanded clones declined. It was surviving recipient T cells and thymic progenitors that gave some patients high TCRbeta diversity at day 60.

CDR1 is GTSNPN and CDR2 is SVGIG in the germline V gene (reference sequence). The CDR3 is made up of 12 amino acids. Germline trimming cut 0 bases from V and 10 bases from J; bases unmatched to any gene: 5. Unique molecular identifiers featured in how the TCRbeta library was prepared. TCRdb recomputed calls from the PCR reads with MiXCR, one row per CDR3 protein. The table has some 450,000 distinct CDR3 sequences, about 40% seen once. The sequences come from PBMCs, collected before TCRalphabeta/CD19-depleted stem cell transplant. The clonotype comes from a girl aged 2 to 10 with aplastic anemia, due to receive a stem cell transplant. The chain has TRBV30 and TRBJ1-1, with 7 bases identical to TRBD1. The CDR3 DNA follows: TGTGCCTGGAGTGTACGCGCAGGGGGAGCTTTCTTT. Translated: CAWSVRAGGAFF.